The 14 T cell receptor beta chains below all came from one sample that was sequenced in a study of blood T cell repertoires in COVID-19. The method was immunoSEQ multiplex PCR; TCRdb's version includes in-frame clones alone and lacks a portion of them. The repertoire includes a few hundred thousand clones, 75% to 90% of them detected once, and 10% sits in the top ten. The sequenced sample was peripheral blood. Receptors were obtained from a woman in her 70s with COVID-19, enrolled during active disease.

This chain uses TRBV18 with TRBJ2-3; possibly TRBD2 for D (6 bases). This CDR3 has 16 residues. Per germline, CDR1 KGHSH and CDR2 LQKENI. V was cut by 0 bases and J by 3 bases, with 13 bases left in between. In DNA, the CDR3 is TGTGCCAGCTCACCACCGACGGGCGGGGTTACAGATACGCAGTATTTT. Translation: CASSPPTGGVTDTQYF.

The CDR3 loop is CAISESASGTNEQFF. The CDR3 DNA is TGTGCCATCAGTGAGTCGGCTAGCGGAACAAATGAGCAGTTCTTC. The chain has TRBV10-3 and TRBJ2-1, with TRBD2 matching 7 bases. Trimming removed 0 bases from V and 7 bases from J; junction bases left unmatched: 6. This CDR3 has 15 amino acids. Per the germline V gene, CDR1 is ENHRY and CDR2 is SYGVKD.

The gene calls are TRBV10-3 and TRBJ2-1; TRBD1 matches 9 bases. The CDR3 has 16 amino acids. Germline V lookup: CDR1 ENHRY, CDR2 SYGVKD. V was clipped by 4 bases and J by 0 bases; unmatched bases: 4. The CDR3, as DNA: TGTGCCATCAGTGGGGGACAGGGTGACTCCTACAATGAGCAGTTCTTC. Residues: CAISGGQGDSYNEQFF.

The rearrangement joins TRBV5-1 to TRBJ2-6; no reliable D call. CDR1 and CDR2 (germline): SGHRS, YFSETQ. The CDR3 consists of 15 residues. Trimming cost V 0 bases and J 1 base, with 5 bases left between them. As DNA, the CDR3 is TGCGCCAGCAGCTTGGTTCTTTCTGGGGCCAACGTCCTGACTTTC. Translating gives CASSLVLSGANVLTF.

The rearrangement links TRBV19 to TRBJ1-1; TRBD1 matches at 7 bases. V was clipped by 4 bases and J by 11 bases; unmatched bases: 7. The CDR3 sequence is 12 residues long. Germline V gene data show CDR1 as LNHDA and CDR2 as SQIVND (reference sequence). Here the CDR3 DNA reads TGTGCCAGTAGTACCATAGGGGGCGATGCTTTCTTT. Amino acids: CASSTIGGDAFF.

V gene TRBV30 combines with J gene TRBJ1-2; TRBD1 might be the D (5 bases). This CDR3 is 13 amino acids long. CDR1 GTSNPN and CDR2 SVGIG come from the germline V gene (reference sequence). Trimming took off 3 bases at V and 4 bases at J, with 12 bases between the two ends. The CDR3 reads CAWSPGGTYGYTF. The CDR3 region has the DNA TGTGCCTGGAGCCCCGGGGGGACCTATGGCTACACCTTC. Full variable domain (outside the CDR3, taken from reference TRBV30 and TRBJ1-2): SQTIHQWPATLVQPVGSPLSLECTVEGTSNPNLYWYRQAAGRGLQLLFYSVGIGQISSEVPQNLSASRPQDRQFILSSKKLLLSDSGFYLCAWSPGGTYGYTFGSGTRLTVV.

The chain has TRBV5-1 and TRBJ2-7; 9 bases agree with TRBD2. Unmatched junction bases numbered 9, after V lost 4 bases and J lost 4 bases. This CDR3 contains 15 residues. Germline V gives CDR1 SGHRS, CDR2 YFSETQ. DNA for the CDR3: TGCGCCAGCAGCCCAGGGACTAGCTTATTTTACGAGCAGTACTTC. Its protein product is CASSPGTSLFYEQYF.

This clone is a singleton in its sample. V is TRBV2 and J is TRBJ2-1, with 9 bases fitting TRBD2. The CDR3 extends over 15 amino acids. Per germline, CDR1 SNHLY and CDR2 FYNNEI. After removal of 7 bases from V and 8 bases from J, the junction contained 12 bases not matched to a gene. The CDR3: CASTPGLAFSDEQFF. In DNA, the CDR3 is TGTGCCAGCACCCCGGGACTAGCTTTTTCCGATGAGCAGTTCTTC.

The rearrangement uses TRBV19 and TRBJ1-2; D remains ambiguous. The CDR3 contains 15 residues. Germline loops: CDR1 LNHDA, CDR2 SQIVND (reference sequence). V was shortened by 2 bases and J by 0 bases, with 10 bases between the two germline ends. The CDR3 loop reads CASSITTKTNYGYTF. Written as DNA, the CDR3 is TGTGCCAGTAGTATAACTACAAAAACTAACTATGGCTACACCTTC.

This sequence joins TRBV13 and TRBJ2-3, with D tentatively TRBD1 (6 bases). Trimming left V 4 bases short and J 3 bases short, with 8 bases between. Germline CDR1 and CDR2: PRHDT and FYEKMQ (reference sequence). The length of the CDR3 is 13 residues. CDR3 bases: TGTGCCAGCAGCTACAGGGAAACAGATACGCAGTATTTT. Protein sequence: CASSYRETDTQYF.

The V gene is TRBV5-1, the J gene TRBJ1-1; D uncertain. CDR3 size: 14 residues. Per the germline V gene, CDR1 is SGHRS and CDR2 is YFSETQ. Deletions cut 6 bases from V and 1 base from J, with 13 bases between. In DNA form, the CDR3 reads TGCGCCAGCACCCAAGGCACAGCGAACACTGAAGCTTTCTTT. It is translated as CASTQGTANTEAFF.

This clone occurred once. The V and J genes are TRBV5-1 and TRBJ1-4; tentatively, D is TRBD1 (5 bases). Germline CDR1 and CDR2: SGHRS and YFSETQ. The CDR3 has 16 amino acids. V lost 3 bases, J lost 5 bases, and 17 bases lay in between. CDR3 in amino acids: CASSSSLGGSNEKLFF. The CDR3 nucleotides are TGCGCCAGCAGCTCATCTCTGGGGGGTTCCAATGAAAAACTGTTTTTT.

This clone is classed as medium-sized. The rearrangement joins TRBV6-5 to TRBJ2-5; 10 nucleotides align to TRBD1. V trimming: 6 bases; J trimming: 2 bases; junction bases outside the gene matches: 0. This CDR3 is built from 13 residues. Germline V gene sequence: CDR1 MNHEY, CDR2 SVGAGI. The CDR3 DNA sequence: TGTGCCAGCAGGGACAGGGGGCAAGAGACCCAGTACTTC. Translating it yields CASRDRGQETQYF.

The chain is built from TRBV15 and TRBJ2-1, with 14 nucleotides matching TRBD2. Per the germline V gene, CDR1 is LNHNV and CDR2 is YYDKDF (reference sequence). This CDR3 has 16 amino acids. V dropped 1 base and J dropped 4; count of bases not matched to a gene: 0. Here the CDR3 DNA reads TGTGCCACCAGCAGAGGGACTAGCGGGAGGTACAATGAGCAGTTCTTC. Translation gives CATSRGTSGRYNEQFF.